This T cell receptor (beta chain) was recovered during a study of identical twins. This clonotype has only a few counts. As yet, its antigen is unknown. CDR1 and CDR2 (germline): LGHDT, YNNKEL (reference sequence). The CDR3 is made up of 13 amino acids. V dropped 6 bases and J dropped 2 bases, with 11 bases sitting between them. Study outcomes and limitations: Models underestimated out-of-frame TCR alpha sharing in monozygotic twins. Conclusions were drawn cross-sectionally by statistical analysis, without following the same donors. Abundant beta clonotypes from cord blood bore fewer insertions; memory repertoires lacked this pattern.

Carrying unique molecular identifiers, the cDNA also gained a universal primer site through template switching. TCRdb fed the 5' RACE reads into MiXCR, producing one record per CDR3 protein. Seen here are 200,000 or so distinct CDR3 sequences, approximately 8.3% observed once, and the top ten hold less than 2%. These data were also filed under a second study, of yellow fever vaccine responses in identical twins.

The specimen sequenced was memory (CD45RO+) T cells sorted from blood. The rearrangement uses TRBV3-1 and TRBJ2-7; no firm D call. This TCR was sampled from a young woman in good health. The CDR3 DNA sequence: TGTGCCAGCAGAGGTTTTACAGCCTACGAGCAGTACTTC. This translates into CASRGFTAYEQYF.